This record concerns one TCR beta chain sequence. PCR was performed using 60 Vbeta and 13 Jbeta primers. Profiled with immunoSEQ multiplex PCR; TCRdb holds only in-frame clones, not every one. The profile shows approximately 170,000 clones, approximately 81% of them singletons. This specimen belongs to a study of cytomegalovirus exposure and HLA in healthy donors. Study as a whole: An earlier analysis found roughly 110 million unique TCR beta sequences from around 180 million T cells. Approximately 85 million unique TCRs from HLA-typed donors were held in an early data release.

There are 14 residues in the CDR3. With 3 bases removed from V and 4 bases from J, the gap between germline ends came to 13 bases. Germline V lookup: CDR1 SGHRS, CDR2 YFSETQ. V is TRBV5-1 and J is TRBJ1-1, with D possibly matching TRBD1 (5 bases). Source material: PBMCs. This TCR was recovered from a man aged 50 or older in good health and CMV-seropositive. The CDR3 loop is CASSSPRDGTEAFF. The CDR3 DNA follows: TGCGCCAGCAGCTCCCCCAGGGATGGCACTGAAGCTTTCTTT. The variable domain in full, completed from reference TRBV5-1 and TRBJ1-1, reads KAGVTQTPRYLIKTRGQQVTLSCSPISGHRSVSWYQQTPGQGLQFLFEYFSETQRNKGNFPGRFSGRQFSNSRSEMNVSTLELGDSALYLCASSSPRDGTEAFFGQGTRLTVV.